Listed here are 3 T cell receptor beta chains from one sample, sequenced in a study of technical replicates of blood from four donors (dated by TCRdb to 2016 to 2017). Libraries were constructed by the immunoSEQ multiplex PCR assay. Entries here come from immuneACCESS through TCRdb and include only in-frame sequences with V and J called. Some clones fail to appear in such tables; in the studies checked, an unresolved V gene covers under half of the shortfall, and the cause of the remainder is unknown. The sample records around 100,000 clones, approximately 96% of which are singletons. The ten largest clonotypes hold approximately 0.38% of the sample. The specimen sequenced was T cells isolated from PBMCs. These receptor sequences come from a human donor in good health.

The CDR3 is CAISEGAASTDTQYF. The CDR3 region has the DNA TGTGCCATCAGTGAAGGAGCGGCTAGCACAGATACGCAGTATTTT. The genes are TRBV10-3 and TRBJ2-3; perhaps TRBD2 as D (5 bases). The CDR3 sequence is 15 residues long. The V gene's germline CDR1 is ENHRY and CDR2 SYGVKD. V shed 3 bases and J shed 0 bases, with 10 bases lying between them.

The chain couples TRBV5-8 to TRBJ2-1; 10 bases match TRBD1. The V segment lost 4 bases and the J segment 4 bases; nucleotides outside the gene matches: 5. Germline V CDR1 and CDR2: SGHTS, YDEGEE. This CDR3 spans 15 amino acids. The CDR3 region is CASSVGTGEYNEQFF. CDR3 coding DNA: TGTGCCAGCAGCGTCGGGACAGGGGAATACAATGAGCAGTTCTTC.

The CDR3 region is CASSLQGAGDTDTQYF. The CDR3 bases are TGTGCCAGCAGCTTACAAGGAGCGGGAGATACAGATACGCAGTATTTT. This chain links TRBV7-2 with TRBJ2-3; 8 bases agree with TRBD2. There are 16 residues in the CDR3. Germline V CDR1 and CDR2: SGHTA, FQGNSA. V shed 2 bases and J 3 bases; nucleotides not matched to a gene: 7.